This TCR beta chain was identified in a study of shared clonotypes between healthy human individuals. The CDR3 length is 15 residues. The V segment lost 4 bases and the J segment 5 bases; nucleotides outside the gene matches: 7. Germline values: CDR1 SGHNT, CDR2 YYREEE (reference sequence). Clones were read by immunoSEQ multiplex PCR, and TCRdb kept only the in-frame ones, dropping some. Of approximately 2.5 million clones in the sample, roughly 93% were seen once. Findings of the study overall: It was the non-shared clonotypes that had lower generation probabilities than clonotypes shared by all four donors.

Comment on this clone: Its specificity is not known.

The genes are TRBV5-4 and TRBJ1-1; 11 nucleotides line up with TRBD1. The clonotype originates from a man aged 18 to 29 in good health. Some clones in this sample may be carry-over from other donors' samples. Specimen: naive CD4+ T cells from PBMCs. Described subset: CD45RA+ positively selected. For the CDR3, the DNA is TGTGCCAGCAGCAAGGGGACAGGGGGACGTACTGAAGCTTTCTTT. This codes for CASSKGTGGRTEAFF.